The 30 T cell receptor beta chains in this list originate from one sample, sequenced in a study of post-analysis software for immune sequencing data. Points from the study as a whole: Comparison of patients with controls showed about 5 TRBV segments more frequent in patients, TRBV5-6, TRBV5-1 and TRBV20-1 among them.

Their target antigens are unknown. cDNA libraries for TCR beta contained unique molecular identifiers. TCRdb ran MiXCR on the PCR reads and lists one entry per CDR3 protein. Of 750,000 to 950,000 distinct CDR3 sequences listed, roughly 50% are singletons. Sequencing input: blood. These TCRs come from a girl between 5 and 17 years old with multiple sclerosis.

The rearrangement links TRBV24-1 to TRBJ1-2, with D maybe TRBD1 (5 bases). This CDR3 is built from 14 residues. The germline V gene has CDR1 KGHDR and CDR2 SFDVKD. The V end lost 3 bases, the J end lost 3 bases, and 10 bases lay between the germline ends. The CDR3 here is CATSDMDNDYGYTF. In DNA, the CDR3 is TGTGCCACCAGTGATATGGACAATGACTATGGCTACACCTTC.

This clonotype has more than one count but fewer than ten. The chain carries TRBV27 and TRBJ1-2, with TRBD1 as a possible D gene (5 bases). The CDR3 has 17 residues. Germline CDR1 MNHEY, CDR2 SMNVEV (reference sequence). Trimming shortened V by 3 bases and J by 3 bases, and 20 bases separated the two germline ends. The CDR3 loop is CASSLTVWDGYYYGYTF. The CDR3 bases are TGTGCCAGCAGTTTGACCGTATGGGACGGGTACTACTATGGCTACACCTTC.

The chain couples TRBV30 to TRBJ1-1, with D hard to call. From germline, CDR1 is GTSNPN and CDR2 SVGIG (reference sequence). Trimming removed 3 bases from V and 4 bases from J, with 9 bases in between. The CDR3 is 12 amino acids. The CDR3 DNA sequence: TGTGCCTGGAGAAGGGAGAGCACTGAAGCTTTCTTT. Protein product: CAWRRESTEAFF.

The gene calls are TRBV28 and TRBJ1-1; no definite D call. This CDR3 is 11 amino acids long. Germline V gene data show CDR1 as MDHEN and CDR2 as SYDVKM. V dropped 10 bases and J dropped 0 bases, with 6 bases sitting between them. The CDR3 DNA sequence: TGTGCCACCGTTTTGAACACTGAAGCTTTCTTT. This sequence encodes CATVLNTEAFF.

This clonotype was seen once. This chain connects TRBV20-1 to TRBJ2-1; the D is unclear. The CDR3 runs 15 residues. CDR1 is DFQATT and CDR2 is SNEGSKA in the germline V gene (reference sequence). With 0 bases removed from V and 5 bases from J, the gap between germline ends came to 14 bases. CDR3 amino acids: CSARDRRGGNNEQFF. In DNA form, the CDR3 reads TGCAGTGCTAGAGATCGGAGAGGCGGTAACAATGAGCAGTTCTTC.

The chain carries TRBV20-1 and TRBJ2-7, with 11 bases matching TRBD1. This CDR3 is built from 15 residues. Germline V gene data show CDR1 as DFQATT and CDR2 as SNEGSKA (reference sequence). The V and J ends lost 6 bases and 0 bases, in that order; junction bases with no gene match: 7. In DNA form, the CDR3 reads TGCAGTGCGAGCCAGGGGACAGGGGGCTCCTACGAGCAGTACTTC. It specifies CSASQGTGGSYEQYF.

The rearrangement joins TRBV3-1 to TRBJ2-3; no definite D call. Per germline, CDR1 LGHDT and CDR2 YNNKEL (reference sequence). The CDR3 has 15 residues. V dropped 0 bases and J dropped 2 bases, with 9 bases sitting between them. The CDR3 DNA follows: TGTGCCAGCAGCCAAGACTACTTTCCCACAGATACGCAGTATTTT. Translation gives CASSQDYFPTDTQYF.

This clonotype was observed a handful of times. V usage is TRBV14 and J usage is TRBJ2-7, with 11 bases fitting TRBD2. The J segment lost 2 bases and the V segment lost 4 bases, leaving 4 bases of the junction unmatched. This CDR3 spans 15 amino acids. Germline V gene data show CDR1 as SGHDN and CDR2 as FVKESK. The CDR3 sequence: CASSRTSGSPYEQYF. The CDR3 DNA sequence: TGTGCCAGCAGCCGCACTAGCGGGAGCCCCTACGAGCAGTACTTC.

The rearrangement joins TRBV5-1 to TRBJ1-5; 9 nucleotides line up with TRBD1. This CDR3 comprises 14 residues. J gave up 5 bases and V 3 bases, and 3 bases lay outside the gene matches. CDR1 is SGHRS, CDR2 YFSETQ, per germline. DNA for the CDR3: TGCGCCAGCAGCTCGGGGGACAGGGATCAGCCCCAGCATTTT. This encodes CASSSGDRDQPQHF. Full variable domain (rest looked up from reference TRBV5-1 and TRBJ1-5): KAGVTQTPRYLIKTRGQQVTLSCSPISGHRSVSWYQQTPGQGLQFLFEYFSETQRNKGNFPGRFSGRQFSNSRSEMNVSTLELGDSALYLCASSSGDRDQPQHFGDGTRLSIL.

The chain combines TRBV30 with TRBJ2-5, with 10 nucleotides matching TRBD1. Germline CDR1 reads GTSNPN; CDR2 reads SVGIG (reference sequence). The CDR3 runs to 13 residues. J lost 5 bases, V lost 5 bases, and 5 bases had no gene match. The CDR3, as DNA: TGTGCCTGGGACAGGGGGCGACTGGAGACCCAGTACTTC. Translation: CAWDRGRLETQYF.

This clonotype was observed a few times. The V gene is TRBV5-5, the J gene TRBJ1-5; D not resolved. Germline V gene lookup returns CDR1 SGHKS and CDR2 YYEKEE (reference sequence). There are 15 residues in the CDR3. Trimming stripped 1 base from V and 4 bases from J, with 12 bases between. The CDR3 region is CASSLRTEGNQPQHF. As DNA, the CDR3 is TGTGCCAGCAGCTTGAGGACGGAGGGTAATCAGCCCCAGCATTTT.

This clonotype was picked up one time. A much larger clone differs by one base, so this may be a read error. The chain uses TRBV20-1 and TRBJ2-5; TRBD2 agrees at 11 bases. CDR3 size: 15 residues. Per germline, CDR1 DFQATT and CDR2 SNEGSKA (reference sequence). Here the CDR3 DNA reads TGCAGTGCTGGAGATCAGCTAGCGGGAGGAGAGACCCAGTACTTC. The encoded protein is CSAGDQLAGGETQYF.

This clonotype was detected a few times. The chain links TRBV20-1 to TRBJ2-7; D tentatively fits TRBD1 or TRBD2 (5 bases each). Germline V gives CDR1 DFQATT, CDR2 SNEGSKA (reference sequence). The V end was cut by 6 bases, the J end by 4 bases, with 10 bases between. This CDR3 comprises 11 residues. The CDR3 sequence: CSATEGYEQYF. The DNA for the CDR3 is TGCAGTGCAACCGAGGGGTACGAGCAGTACTTC.

This chain links TRBV6-2 or TRBV6-3 with TRBJ1-2, with D tentatively TRBD1 (5 bases). The CDR3 length is 16 residues. V lost 2 bases and J 3 bases, leaving 16 bases between the germline ends. CDR1 MNHEY and CDR2 SVGEGT come from the germline V gene. CDR3 DNA: TGTGCCAGCAGTTACAACAGCGCGAGGGGTGACTATGGCTACACCTTC. This sequence encodes CASSYNSARGDYGYTF.

This clonotype was detected only a few times. The junction differs from germline at one of its ends, possibly a read error. J is TRBJ1-1 and V is TRBV29-1; D remains unclear. This CDR3 contains 12 residues. Germline V gives CDR1 SQVTM, CDR2 ANQGSEA. CDR3 region: CGVSTGGTEAFF. The CDR3 region has the DNA TGCGGCGTTTCCACTGGTGGGACTGAAGCTTTCTTT.

This clonotype has a handful of counts. The genes are TRBV3-1 and TRBJ2-1; D is possibly TRBD2 (5 bases). CDR3 size: 16 residues. V lost 4 bases and J lost 0, with 13 bases in between. CDR1 is LGHDT and CDR2 is YNNKEL in the germline V gene (reference sequence). The CDR3 nucleotides read TGTGCCAGCAGCCCCGAGTGGGGAGTCTCCTACAATGAGCAGTTCTTC. This sequence encodes CASSPEWGVSYNEQFF.

This CDR3 is CSVEAHREVDTQYF. The DNA of the CDR3 is TGCAGCGTTGAAGCGCACAGGGAGGTAGATACGCAGTATTTT. V is TRBV29-1 and J is TRBJ2-3, with D tentatively TRBD1 or TRBD2 (6 bases each). The ends were cut back, 1 base at V and 5 bases at J, with 13 bases in the middle. The CDR3 length is 14 residues. Germline V gene data show CDR1 as SQVTM and CDR2 as ANQGSEA.

Of note for this clonotype: One end of the junction fails to match germline, which may point to a read error. V usage is TRBV4-1 and J usage is TRBJ2-3, with TRBD2 matching over 8 bases. This CDR3 is 14 amino acids long. Looked up from germline, CDR1 is MGHRA and CDR2 is YSYEKL. CDR3: CANSQDRFGGAQYF. CDR3 DNA sequence: TGCGCCAACAGCCAAGATCGGTTCGGGGGGGCGCAGTATTTT.

In DNA form, the CDR3 reads TGTGCCAGCAGTAGGGACGGCGATACGCAGTATTTT. Amino acid sequence: CASSRDGDTQYF. The rearrangement joins TRBV6-5 to TRBJ2-3; either TRBD1 or TRBD2 may fit D (5 bases each). This CDR3 comprises 12 residues. V lost 5 bases to trimming and J lost 6 bases, with 9 bases between them. CDR1 is MNHEY, CDR2 SVGAGI, per germline.

The chain carries TRBV6-1 and TRBJ2-1; maybe TRBD2 (5 bases). V shed 3 bases and J shed 5 bases, with 17 bases lying between them. The CDR3 extends over 16 amino acids. Germline V lookup: CDR1 MNHNS, CDR2 SASEGT. The CDR3 nucleotides are TGTGCCAGCAGTGATTACCCTCCCCTAGCTAACAATGAGCAGTTCTTC. Its protein is CASSDYPPLANNEQFF.

This chain uses TRBV7-9 with TRBJ1-2; D is possibly TRBD1 (6 bases). CDR1 and CDR2 from the germline V gene are SEHNR and FQNEAQ (reference sequence). This CDR3 has 17 amino acids. The V end was cut by 5 bases, the J end by 0 bases, with 19 bases between. The CDR3 nucleotides are TGTGCCAGCAGCCCCGTGGGGGGGGCCACCGCTAACTATGGCTACACCTTC. As protein: CASSPVGGATANYGYTF.

The chain carries TRBV20-1 and TRBJ2-1; 7 bases match TRBD2. Per the germline V gene, CDR1 is DFQATT and CDR2 is SNEGSKA (reference sequence). V shed 0 bases and J 7 bases; nucleotides not matched to a gene: 12. This CDR3 comprises 16 residues. CDR3 protein: CSAREYRGERGNEQFF. DNA for the CDR3: TGCAGTGCTAGAGAGTATCGGGGGGAGCGAGGGAATGAGCAGTTCTTC.

In this sample, this clonotype turned up a few times. The chain recombines TRBV15 with TRBJ2-1, with 7 bases fitting TRBD1. Germline V gives CDR1 LNHNV, CDR2 YYDKDF (reference sequence). CDR3 length: 15 amino acids. V lost 3 bases to trimming and J lost 4 bases; unmatched junction nucleotides: 6. In DNA form, the CDR3 reads TGTGCCACCAGCAGTACACCGGGACAGTACAATGAGCAGTTCTTC. Translated: CATSSTPGQYNEQFF.

In its sample, this clonotype was seen a few times. The chain has TRBV20-1 and TRBJ2-7, with TRBD2 matching 7 bases. Germline V gene lookup returns CDR1 DFQATT and CDR2 SNEGSKA (reference sequence). Unmatched junction bases numbered 7, after V lost 3 bases and J lost 2 bases. The CDR3 runs to 14 residues. The chain's CDR3 is CSARSASGTYEQYF. CDR3 DNA: TGCAGTGCTAGGTCGGCTAGCGGAACCTACGAGCAGTACTTC.

The V call is TRBV5-1, the J call TRBJ2-4, with 7 bases identical to TRBD2. This CDR3 region has 14 residues. Germline CDR1 SGHRS, CDR2 YFSETQ. V shed 1 base and J 6 bases; nucleotides not matched to a gene: 4. CDR3 DNA sequence: TGCGCCAGCAGCTTGAGGACGGGGGGAAACATTCAGTACTTC. Amino acid sequence: CASSLRTGGNIQYF.

CDR3 residues: CASSQGGAQATQYF. CDR3 nucleotide sequence: TGCGCCAGCAGCCAAGGGGGGGCACAGGCTACGCAGTATTTT. The chain employs TRBV4-3 and TRBJ2-3; either TRBD1 or TRBD2 may fit D (6 bases each). Germline CDR1 is LGHNA and CDR2 is YSLEER. This CDR3 region has 14 residues. Trimming cost V 1 base and J 8 bases, with 13 bases left between them.

The chain recombines TRBV20-1 with TRBJ2-7, with D possibly matching TRBD2 (6 bases). Trimming shortened V by 3 bases and J by 9 bases, and 15 bases separated the two germline ends. This CDR3 region has 12 residues. The germline V gene encodes CDR1 DFQATT and CDR2 SNEGSKA (reference sequence). In DNA form, the CDR3 reads TGCAGTGCTAGTCCCGAAGGAGCGGGGCAGTACTTC. Translated, it gives CSASPEGAGQYF.

CDR3 bases: TGTGCCAGCAGCGCTAGGGGGAAGGTCACCTACGAGCAGTACTTC. Its protein product is CASSARGKVTYEQYF. This chain uses TRBV6-1 with TRBJ2-7, with a possible D match to TRBD1 (6 bases). The CDR3 runs 15 residues. CDR1 is MNHNS, CDR2 SASEGT, per germline. Trimming stripped 6 bases from V and 2 bases from J, with 17 bases between.

The rearrangement uses TRBV12-3 or TRBV12-4 and TRBJ1-2; possible D gene TRBD1, 6 bases. The CDR3 spans 16 residues. The ends were cut back, 5 bases at V and 4 bases at J, with 20 bases in the middle. This CDR3 is CASSLRLLQGGYGYTF. The CDR3 coding sequence is TGTGCCAGCAGTCTCCGACTCTTACAGGGCGGCTATGGCTACACCTTC.

This chain connects TRBV7-9 to TRBJ2-1, with TRBD2 identical over 10 bases. This CDR3 comprises 16 residues. J was trimmed by 8 bases and V by 6 bases; bases with no gene match: 13. CDR1 SEHNR and CDR2 FQNEAQ come from the germline V gene (reference sequence). In DNA form, the CDR3 reads TGTGCCAGCAGTCCGGTTTCCGGGACTAGCGCCGATGAGCAGTTCTTC. Residues: CASSPVSGTSADEQFF.